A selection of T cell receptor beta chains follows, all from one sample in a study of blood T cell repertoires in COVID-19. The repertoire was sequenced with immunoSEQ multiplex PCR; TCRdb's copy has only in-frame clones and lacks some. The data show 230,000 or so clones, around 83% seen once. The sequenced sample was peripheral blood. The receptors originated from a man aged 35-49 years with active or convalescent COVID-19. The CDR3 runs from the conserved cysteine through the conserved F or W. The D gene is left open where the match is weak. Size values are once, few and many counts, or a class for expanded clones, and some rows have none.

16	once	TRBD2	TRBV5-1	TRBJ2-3	CASSRLAGGGTDTQYF	TGCGCCAGCAGCAGACTAGCGGGAGGCGGGACAGATACGCAGTATTTT
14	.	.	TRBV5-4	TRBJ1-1	CASSLLERNTEAFF	TGTGCCAGCAGCTTGCTTGAGCGGAACACTGAAGCTTTCTTT
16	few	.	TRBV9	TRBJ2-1	CASSVGVGSSYNEQFF	TGTGCCAGCAGCGTAGGGGTCGGGAGCTCCTACAATGAGCAGTTCTTC
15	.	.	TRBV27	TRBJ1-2	CASSRTPDGIYGYTF	TGTGCCAGCAGCAGGACCCCGGACGGGATCTATGGCTACACCTTC
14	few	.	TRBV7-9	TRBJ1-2	CASSLAEVNYGYTF	TGTGCCAGCAGCTTAGCCGAGGTTAACTATGGCTACACCTTC
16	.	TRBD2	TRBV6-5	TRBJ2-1	CASSYSGGGSRDEQFF	TGTGCCAGCAGTTACTCTGGCGGGGGGAGTCGGGATGAGCAGTTCTTC
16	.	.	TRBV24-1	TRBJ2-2	CATSQLQGSNTGELFF	TGTGCCACCAGTCAGCTACAGGGTTCGAACACCGGGGAGCTGTTTTTT
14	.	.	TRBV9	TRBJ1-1	CASWDGRMNTEAFF	TGTGCCAGTTGGGACGGGAGGATGAACACTGAAGCTTTCTTT
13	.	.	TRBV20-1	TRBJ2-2	CSASRANTGELFF	TGCAGTGCTAGTCGCGCTAACACCGGGGAGCTGTTTTTT
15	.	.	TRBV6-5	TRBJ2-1	CASSHPGLFYNEQFF	TGTGCCAGCAGCCACCCGGGACTTTTTTACAATGAGCAGTTCTTC
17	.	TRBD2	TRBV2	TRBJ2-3	CASSEGTSGGATDTQYF	TGTGCCAGCAGTGAGGGGACTAGCGGGGGGGCGACAGATACGCAGTATTTT
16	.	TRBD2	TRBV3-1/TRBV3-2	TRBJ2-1	CASSHTGTSGWNEQFF	TGTGCCAGCAGCCATACCGGGACTAGCGGTTGGAATGAGCAGTTCTTC
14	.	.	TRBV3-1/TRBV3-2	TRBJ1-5	CASSQDTGTQPQHF	TGTGCCAGCAGCCAAGATACAGGGACTCAGCCCCAGCATTTT
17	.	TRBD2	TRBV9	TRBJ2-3	CASSVGISGGAADTQYF	TGTGCCAGCAGCGTAGGAATTAGCGGGGGGGCGGCAGATACGCAGTATTTT
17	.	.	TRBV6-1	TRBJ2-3	CASSAGPLGGSTDTQYF	TGTGCCAGCAGTGCAGGCCCCCTGGGCGGGAGCACAGATACGCAGTATTTT
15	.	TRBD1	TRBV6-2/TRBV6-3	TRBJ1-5	CASSYGQESNQPQHF	TGTGCCAGCAGTTACGGACAGGAGAGCAATCAGCCCCAGCATTTT
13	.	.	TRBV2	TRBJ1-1	CASSDGGKHEAFF	TGTGCCAGCAGTGATGGAGGAAAACACGAAGCTTTCTTT
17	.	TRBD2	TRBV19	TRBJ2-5	CASSIGLAGLGAETQYF	TGTGCCAGTAGTATAGGACTAGCGGGTCTAGGAGCGGAGACCCAGTACTTC
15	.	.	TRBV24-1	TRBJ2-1	CATGESGLSNNEQFF	TGTGCCACCGGAGAATCGGGACTGTCAAACAATGAGCAGTTCTTC
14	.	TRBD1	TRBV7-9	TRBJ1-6	CASSLGGDSSPLHF	TGTGCCAGCAGCTTAGGAGGGGACAGCTCACCCCTCCACTTT
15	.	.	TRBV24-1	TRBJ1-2	CATSDRRTDPYGYTF	TGTGCCACCAGTGACCGTCGGACAGATCCCTATGGCTACACCTTC
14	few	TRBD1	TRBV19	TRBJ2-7	CASSPPGQVYEQYF	TGTGCCAGTAGTCCGCCGGGACAGGTCTACGAGCAGTACTTC
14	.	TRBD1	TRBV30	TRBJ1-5	CAWSEITGDQPQHF	TGTGCCTGGAGTGAGATTACAGGGGACCAGCCCCAGCATTTT
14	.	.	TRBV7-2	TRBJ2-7	CASSKVDGLYEQYF	TGTGCCAGCAGTAAGGTTGATGGGCTCTACGAGCAGTACTTC
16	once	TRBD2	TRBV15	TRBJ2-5	CATSRLTSGGSETQYF	TGTGCCACCAGCAGGCTGACTAGCGGGGGCTCGGAGACCCAGTACTTC
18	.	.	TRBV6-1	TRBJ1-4	CASSEAGAGVFTNEKLFF	TGTGCCAGCAGTGAAGCCGGGGCAGGGGTGTTCACTAATGAAAAACTGTTTTTT
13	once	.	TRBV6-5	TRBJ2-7	CASSHGHTYEQYF	TGTGCCAGCAGCCACGGACACACCTACGAGCAGTACTTC
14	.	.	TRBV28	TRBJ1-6	CASSLGSTVKTLHF	TGTGCCAGCAGTTTAGGTTCGACAGTGAAAACCCTCCACTTT
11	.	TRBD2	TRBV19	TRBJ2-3	CASSGGEAQYF	TGTGCCAGTTCCGGGGGGGAGGCGCAGTATTTT
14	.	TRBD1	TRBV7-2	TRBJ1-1	CASRRGQMNTEAFF	TGTGCCAGCAGAAGGGGACAGATGAACACTGAAGCTTTCTTT
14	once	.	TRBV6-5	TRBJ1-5	CASSSNVTPQPQHF	TGTGCCAGCAGTTCAAACGTGACACCCCAGCCCCAGCATTTT
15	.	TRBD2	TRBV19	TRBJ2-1	CASSPGGSSYNEQFF	TGTGCCAGTAGTCCCGGGGGGTCCTCCTACAATGAGCAGTTCTTC
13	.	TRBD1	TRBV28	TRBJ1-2	CASSDRGTDGYTF	TGTGCCAGCAGTGACAGGGGGACGGATGGCTACACCTTC
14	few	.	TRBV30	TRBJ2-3	CAWNQGASTDTQYF	TGTGCCTGGAACCAGGGTGCTAGCACAGATACGCAGTATTTT
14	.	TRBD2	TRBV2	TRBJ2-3	CATQRGVGSDTQYF	TGTGCCACCCAGCGGGGGGTGGGATCAGATACGCAGTATTTT
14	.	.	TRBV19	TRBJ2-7	CASSSGGDSYEQYF	TGTGCCAGTAGCTCGGGGGGCGATTCCTACGAGCAGTACTTC
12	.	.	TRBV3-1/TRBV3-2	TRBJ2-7	CASSRQMYEQYF	TGTGCCAGCAGCAGACAGATGTACGAGCAGTACTTC
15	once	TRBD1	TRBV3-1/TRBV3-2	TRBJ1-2	CASSQRVGTVGGYTF	TGTGCCAGCAGCCAGAGGGTAGGGACAGTGGGAGGCTACACCTTC
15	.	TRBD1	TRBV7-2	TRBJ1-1	CASSSRQGSPAGAFF	TGTGCCAGCAGCTCACGACAGGGATCCCCTGCTGGGGCTTTCTTT
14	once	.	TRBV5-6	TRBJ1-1	CASGRVSPLTEAFF	TGTGCCAGCGGTAGAGTGTCGCCCTTAACTGAAGCTTTCTTT
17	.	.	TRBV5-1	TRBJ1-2	CASSLEGRGTTNYGYTF	TGCGCCAGCAGCTTGGAGGGCAGGGGTACCACTAACTATGGCTACACCTTC
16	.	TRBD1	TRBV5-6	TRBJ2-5	CASSFKGTGGRETQYF	TGTGCCAGCAGCTTTAAGGGCACAGGGGGACGAGAGACCCAGTACTTC
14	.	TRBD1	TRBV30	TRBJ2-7	CAWSAGQGFGEQYF	TGTGCCTGGAGTGCGGGACAGGGGTTTGGGGAGCAGTACTTC
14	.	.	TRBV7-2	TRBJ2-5	CASSPNGVAETQYF	TGTGCCAGCAGCCCGAACGGGGTAGCGGAGACCCAGTACTTC
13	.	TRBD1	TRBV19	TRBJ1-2	CASSPEGAYGYTF	TGTGCCAGTAGTCCCGAGGGGGCATATGGCTACACCTTC
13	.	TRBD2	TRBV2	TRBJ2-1	CASTQTGGGEQFF	TGTGCCAGCACTCAAACTGGGGGGGGAGAGCAGTTCTTC
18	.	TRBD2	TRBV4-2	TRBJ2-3	CASSQGSGLAPGTDTQYF	TGTGCCAGCAGCCAAGGGAGTGGACTAGCGCCGGGCACAGATACGCAGTATTTT
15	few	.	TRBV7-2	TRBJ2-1	CASSFAGASYNEQFF	TGTGCCAGCAGCTTCGCAGGGGCCTCCTACAATGAGCAGTTCTTC
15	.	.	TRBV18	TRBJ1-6	CASSPWATGNSPLHF	TGTGCCAGCTCACCATGGGCCACAGGGAATTCACCCCTCCACTTT
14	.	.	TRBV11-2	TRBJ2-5	CASSRQVLGETQYF	TGTGCCAGCAGCCGACAGGTCTTAGGAGAGACCCAGTACTTC